A selection of T cell receptor beta chains follows, all from one sample in a study of naive and memory T cell subsets. Via MiXCR, TCRdb re-called the UMI-ligation and nested PCR reads, giving one row per CDR3 protein. The data show about 150,000 distinct CDR3 sequences, with approximately 24% seen just once and about 0.11% held by the top ten. The specimen sequenced was naive CD4+ T cells from blood. The origin of the receptors is a human donor in good health. Both conserved end residues are part of each CDR3. Each record gives: V gene, J gene, D gene, clone size, CDR3 protein, CDR3 DNA. D genes are given only for firm matches. Clone sizes are given selectively: once, few, many, or a class where the clone is expanded.

V gene: TRBV7-2
J gene: TRBJ2-1
D gene: .
clone size: .
CDR3 protein: CASSLDGSGDEQFF
CDR3 DNA: TGTGCCAGCAGCTTAGATGGTAGCGGTGATGAGCAGTTCTTC

V gene: TRBV12-3/TRBV12-4
J gene: TRBJ2-7
D gene: TRBD1
clone size: .
CDR3 protein: CASSLTGISYEQYF
CDR3 DNA: TGTGCCAGCAGTTTGACAGGGATTTCCTACGAGCAGTACTTC

V gene: TRBV6-2/TRBV6-3
J gene: TRBJ1-5
D gene: .
clone size: .
CDR3 protein: CASRKVGGVGQPQHF
CDR3 DNA: TGTGCCAGCCGAAAGGTCGGGGGTGTGGGTCAGCCCCAGCATTTT

V gene: TRBV30
J gene: TRBJ2-1
D gene: .
clone size: .
CDR3 protein: CACSGTHLNEQFF
CDR3 DNA: TGTGCCTGCTCCGGGACTCATCTCAATGAGCAGTTCTTC

V gene: TRBV28
J gene: TRBJ1-1
D gene: .
clone size: .
CDR3 protein: CASSPRTPIHTEAFF
CDR3 DNA: TGTGCCAGCAGTCCTCGAACACCGATCCACACTGAAGCTTTCTTT

V gene: TRBV12-3/TRBV12-4
J gene: TRBJ1-1
D gene: .
clone size: .
CDR3 protein: CASSKGGRNTEAFF
CDR3 DNA: TGTGCCAGCAGTAAAGGGGGGAGGAACACTGAAGCTTTCTTT

V gene: TRBV24-1
J gene: TRBJ2-1
D gene: TRBD1
clone size: few
CDR3 protein: CATSDTGGANNEQFF
CDR3 DNA: TGTGCCACCAGTGATACAGGGGGAGCAAACAATGAGCAGTTCTTC

V gene: TRBV28
J gene: TRBJ2-5
D gene: TRBD1
clone size: .
CDR3 protein: CASSSRTGKETQYF
CDR3 DNA: TGTGCCAGCAGTTCCAGGACAGGAAAAGAGACCCAGTACTTC

V gene: TRBV20-1
J gene: TRBJ2-5
D gene: TRBD2
clone size: many
CDR3 protein: CSALNTREGPRETQYF
CDR3 DNA: TGCAGTGCTCTGAATACTCGGGAGGGCCCCCGAGAGACCCAGTACTTC

V gene: TRBV14
J gene: TRBJ2-3
D gene: .
clone size: few
CDR3 protein: CASSQDLQGSQYF
CDR3 DNA: TGTGCCAGCAGCCAAGATCTACAGGGCTCGCAGTATTTT

V gene: TRBV6-1
J gene: TRBJ2-1
D gene: TRBD2
clone size: few
CDR3 protein: CAGGKASGSLRVRYNEQFF
CDR3 DNA: TGTGCCGGCGGTAAGGCTAGCGGGAGTTTAAGAGTACGCTACAATGAGCAGTTCTTC

V gene: TRBV3-1
J gene: TRBJ1-5
D gene: .
clone size: once
CDR3 protein: CASSQGYGGNQPQHF
CDR3 DNA: TGTGCCAGCAGCCAAGGTTATGGGGGCAATCAGCCCCAGCATTTT

V gene: TRBV20-1
J gene: TRBJ1-5
D gene: .
clone size: few
CDR3 protein: CSASRGDGLTQHF
CDR3 DNA: TGCAGTGCGTCAAGGGGGGATGGGTTGACCCAGCATTTT

V gene: TRBV7-9
J gene: TRBJ1-6
D gene: .
clone size: few
CDR3 protein: CASSLAVGQGSLYSPLHF
CDR3 DNA: TGTGCCAGCAGCTTAGCGGTCGGACAAGGATCATTATATTCACCCCTCCACTTT

V gene: TRBV18
J gene: TRBJ2-4
D gene: .
clone size: once
CDR3 protein: CASSPPIAKYIQYF
CDR3 DNA: TGTGCCAGCTCACCACCGATAGCGAAGTACATTCAGTACTTC

V gene: TRBV20-1
J gene: TRBJ2-2
D gene: .
clone size: .
CDR3 protein: CSAPLRHTGELFF
CDR3 DNA: TGCAGTGCTCCTCTCCGACACACCGGGGAGCTGTTTTTT

V gene: TRBV2
J gene: TRBJ2-7
D gene: .
clone size: .
CDR3 protein: CASSDGAGTPSF
CDR3 DNA: TGTGCCAGCAGTGATGGGGCCGGGACTCCGTCCTTC

V gene: TRBV7-2
J gene: TRBJ2-1
D gene: .
clone size: .
CDR3 protein: CASSQSKPDRLNEQFF
CDR3 DNA: TGTGCCAGCAGCCAATCAAAACCCGACAGGTTAAATGAGCAGTTCTTC

V gene: TRBV5-5
J gene: TRBJ2-7
D gene: .
clone size: .
CDR3 protein: CASSFNTGQREQYF
CDR3 DNA: TGTGCCAGCAGCTTTAATACAGGGCAGAGAGAGCAGTACTTC

V gene: TRBV30
J gene: TRBJ1-5
D gene: .
clone size: .
CDR3 protein: CAWSTRIGGDQPQHF
CDR3 DNA: TGTGCCTGGAGTACAAGAATAGGGGGGGATCAGCCCCAGCATTTT